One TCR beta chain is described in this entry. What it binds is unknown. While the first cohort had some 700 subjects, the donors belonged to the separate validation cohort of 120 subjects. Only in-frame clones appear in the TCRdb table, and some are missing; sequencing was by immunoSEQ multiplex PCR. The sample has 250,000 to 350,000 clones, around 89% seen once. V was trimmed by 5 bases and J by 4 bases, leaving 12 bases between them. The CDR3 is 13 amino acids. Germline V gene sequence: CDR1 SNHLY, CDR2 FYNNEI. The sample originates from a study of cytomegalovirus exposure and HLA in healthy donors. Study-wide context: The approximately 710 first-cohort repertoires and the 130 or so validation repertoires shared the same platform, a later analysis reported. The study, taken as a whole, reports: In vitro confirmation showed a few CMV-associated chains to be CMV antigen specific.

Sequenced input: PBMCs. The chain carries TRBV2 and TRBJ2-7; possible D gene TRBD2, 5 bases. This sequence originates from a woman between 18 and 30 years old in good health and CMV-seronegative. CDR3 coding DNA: TGTGCCAGCAGTTCCCATACTAGTTACGAGCAGTACTTC. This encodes CASSSHTSYEQYF.